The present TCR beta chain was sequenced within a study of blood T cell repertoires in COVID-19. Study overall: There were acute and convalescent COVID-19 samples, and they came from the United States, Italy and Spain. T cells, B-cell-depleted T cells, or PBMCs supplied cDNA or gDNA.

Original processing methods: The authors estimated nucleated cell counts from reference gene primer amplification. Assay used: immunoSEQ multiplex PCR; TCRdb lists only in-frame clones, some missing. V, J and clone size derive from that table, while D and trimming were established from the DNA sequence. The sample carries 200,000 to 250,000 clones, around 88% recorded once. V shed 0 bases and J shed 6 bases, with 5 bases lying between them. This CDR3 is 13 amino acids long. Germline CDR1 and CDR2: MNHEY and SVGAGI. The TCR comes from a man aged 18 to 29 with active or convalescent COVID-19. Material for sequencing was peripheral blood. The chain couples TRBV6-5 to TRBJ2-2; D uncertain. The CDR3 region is CASSYSASGELFF. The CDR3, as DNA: TGTGCCAGCAGTTACTCGGCTTCCGGGGAGCTGTTTTTT.